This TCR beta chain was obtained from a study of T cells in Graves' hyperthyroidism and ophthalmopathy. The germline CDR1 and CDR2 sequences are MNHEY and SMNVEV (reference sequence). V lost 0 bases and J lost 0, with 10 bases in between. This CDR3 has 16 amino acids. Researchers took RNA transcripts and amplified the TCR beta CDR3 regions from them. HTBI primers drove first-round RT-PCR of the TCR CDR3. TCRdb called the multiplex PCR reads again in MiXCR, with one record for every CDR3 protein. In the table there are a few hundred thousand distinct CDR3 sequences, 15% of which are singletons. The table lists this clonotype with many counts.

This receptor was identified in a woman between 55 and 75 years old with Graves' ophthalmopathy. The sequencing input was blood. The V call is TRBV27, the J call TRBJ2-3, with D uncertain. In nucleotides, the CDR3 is TGTGCCAGCAGTTTATCGCCACGGATCAGCACAGATACGCAGTATTTT. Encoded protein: CASSLSPRISTDTQYF.